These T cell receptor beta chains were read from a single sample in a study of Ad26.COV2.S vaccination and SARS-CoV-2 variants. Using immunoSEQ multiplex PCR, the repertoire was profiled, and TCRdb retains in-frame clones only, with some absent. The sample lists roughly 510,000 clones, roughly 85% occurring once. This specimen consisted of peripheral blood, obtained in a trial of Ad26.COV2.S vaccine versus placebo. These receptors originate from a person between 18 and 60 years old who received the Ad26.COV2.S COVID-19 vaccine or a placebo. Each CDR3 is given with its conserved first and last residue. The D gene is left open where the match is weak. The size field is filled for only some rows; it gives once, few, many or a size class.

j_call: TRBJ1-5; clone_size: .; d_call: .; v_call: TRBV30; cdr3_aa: CAWSLRGAFQPQHF; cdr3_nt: TGTGCCTGGAGTCTCCGGGGGGCATTTCAGCCCCAGCATTTT
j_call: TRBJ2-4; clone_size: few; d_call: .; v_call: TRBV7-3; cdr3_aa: CASSQDIKNIQYF; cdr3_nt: TGTGCCAGCAGCCAGGACATTAAAAACATTCAGTACTTC
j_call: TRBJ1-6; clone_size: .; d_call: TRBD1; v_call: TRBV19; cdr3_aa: CASSTSGGASPLHF; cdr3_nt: TGTGCCAGTAGTACATCAGGGGGCGCATCACCCCTCCACTTT
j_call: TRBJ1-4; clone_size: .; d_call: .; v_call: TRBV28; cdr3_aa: CASSSSTRVEEKLFF; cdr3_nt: TGTGCCAGCAGTTCATCGACCAGGGTTGAGGAAAAACTGTTTTTT
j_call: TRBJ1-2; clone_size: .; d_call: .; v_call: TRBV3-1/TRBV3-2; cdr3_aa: CASSAGGIYGYTF; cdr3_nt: TGTGCCAGCAGCGCGGGGGGGATCTATGGCTACACCTTC
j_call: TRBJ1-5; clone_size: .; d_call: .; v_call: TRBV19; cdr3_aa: CASTGVSGQPQHF; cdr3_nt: TGTGCCAGTACGGGGGTCTCCGGGCAGCCCCAGCATTTT
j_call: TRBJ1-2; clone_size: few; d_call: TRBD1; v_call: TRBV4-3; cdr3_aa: CASSQQTGDGYTF; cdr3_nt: TGCGCCAGCAGCCAACAAACAGGGGATGGCTACACCTTC
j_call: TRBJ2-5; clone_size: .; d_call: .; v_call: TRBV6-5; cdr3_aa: CASSSTARGTRQTQYF; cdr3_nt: TGTGCCAGCAGTTCCACCGCCAGGGGTACGCGACAGACCCAGTACTTC
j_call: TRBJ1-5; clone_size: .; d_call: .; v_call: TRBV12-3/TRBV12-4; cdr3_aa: CASSLAQNQPQHF; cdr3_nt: TGTGCCAGCAGTTTAGCGCAGAATCAGCCCCAGCATTTT
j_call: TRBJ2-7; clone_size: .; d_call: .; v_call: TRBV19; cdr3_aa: CASSPKRDAAITYEQYF; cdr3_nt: TGTGCCAGTAGTCCCAAGAGGGACGCAGCAATAACCTACGAGCAGTACTTC
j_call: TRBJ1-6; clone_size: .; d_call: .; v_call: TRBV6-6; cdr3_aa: CASSYLGGSNNSPLHF; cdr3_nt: TGTGCCAGCAGTTACTTGGGGGGGTCCAATAATTCACCCCTCCACTTT
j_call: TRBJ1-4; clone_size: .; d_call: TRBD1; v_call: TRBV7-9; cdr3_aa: CASSLLVGQGYGEKLFF; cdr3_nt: TGTGCCAGCAGCTTATTAGTCGGACAGGGTTACGGTGAAAAACTGTTTTTT
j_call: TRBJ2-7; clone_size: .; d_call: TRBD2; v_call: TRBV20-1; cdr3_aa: CSASVLAGTYEQYF; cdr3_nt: TGCAGTGCTAGTGTGCTAGCGGGGACCTACGAGCAGTACTTC
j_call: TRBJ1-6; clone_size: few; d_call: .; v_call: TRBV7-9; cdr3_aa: CASSQGQGNSPLHF; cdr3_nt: TGTGCCAGCAGCCAGGGACAAGGAAATTCACCCCTCCACTTT
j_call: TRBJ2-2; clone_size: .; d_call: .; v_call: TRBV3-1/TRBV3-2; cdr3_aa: CASSDFLVANTGELFF; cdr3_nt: TGTGCCAGCAGCGACTTCCTGGTAGCGAACACCGGGGAGCTGTTTTTT
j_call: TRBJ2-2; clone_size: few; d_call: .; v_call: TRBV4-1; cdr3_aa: CASSHPARNTGELFF; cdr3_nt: TGCGCCAGCAGCCACCCCGCGAGGAACACCGGGGAGCTGTTTTTT
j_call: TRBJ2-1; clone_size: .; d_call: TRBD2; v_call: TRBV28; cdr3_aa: CASNFPGLAGQGSYNEQFF; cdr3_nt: TGTGCCAGCAATTTCCCGGGACTAGCGGGTCAAGGGTCCTACAATGAGCAGTTCTTC
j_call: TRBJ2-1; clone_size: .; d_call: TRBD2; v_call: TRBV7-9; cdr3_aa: CASGLAGGNEQFF; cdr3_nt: TGTGCCAGCGGACTAGCGGGAGGCAATGAGCAGTTCTTC
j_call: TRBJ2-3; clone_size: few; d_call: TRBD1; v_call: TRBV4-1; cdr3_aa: CASSQDQDRGRGTQYF; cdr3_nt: TGCGCCAGCAGCCAAGATCAGGACAGGGGGCGCGGTACGCAGTATTTT
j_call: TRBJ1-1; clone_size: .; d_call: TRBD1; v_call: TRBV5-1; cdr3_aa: CASSLADRADTEAFF; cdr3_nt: TGCGCCAGCAGCTTGGCGGACAGGGCGGACACTGAAGCTTTCTTT
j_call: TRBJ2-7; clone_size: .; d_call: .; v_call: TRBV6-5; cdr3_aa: CASSYGNRGYEQYF; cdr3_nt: TGTGCCAGCAGTTACGGAAATAGGGGTTACGAGCAGTACTTC
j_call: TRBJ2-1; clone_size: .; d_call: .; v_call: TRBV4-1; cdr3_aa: CASSQGLVGEQFF; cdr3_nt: TGCGCCAGCAGCCAAGGGCTAGTCGGTGAGCAGTTCTTC
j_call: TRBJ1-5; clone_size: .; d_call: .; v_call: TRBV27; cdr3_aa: CASSPQSPGQPQHF; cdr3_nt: TGTGCCAGCAGCCCCCAAAGTCCCGGGCAGCCCCAGCATTTT
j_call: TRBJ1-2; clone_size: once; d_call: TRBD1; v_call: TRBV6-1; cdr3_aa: CASSESSRGQTYYGYTF; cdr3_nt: TGTGCCAGCAGTGAATCGTCTAGGGGACAGACCTACTATGGCTACACCTTC
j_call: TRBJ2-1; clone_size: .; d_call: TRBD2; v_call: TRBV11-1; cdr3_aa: CASSSWTSGGGNEQFF; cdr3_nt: TGTGCCAGCAGCTCCTGGACTAGCGGGGGCGGCAATGAGCAGTTCTTC
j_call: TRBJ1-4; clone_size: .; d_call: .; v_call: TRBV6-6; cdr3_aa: CASRGDAPAEKLFF; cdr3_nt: TGTGCCAGCAGGGGGGACGCCCCTGCGGAAAAACTGTTTTTT
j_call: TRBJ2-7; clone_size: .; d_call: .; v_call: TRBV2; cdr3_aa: CASSVGGRTLLEQYF; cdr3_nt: TGTGCCAGCAGTGTTGGCGGAAGGACCCTCCTAGAGCAGTACTTC
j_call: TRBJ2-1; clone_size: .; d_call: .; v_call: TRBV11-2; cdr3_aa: CASSRGAGPRREQFF; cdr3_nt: TGTGCCAGCAGCCGAGGGGCGGGACCCCGGAGGGAGCAGTTCTTC
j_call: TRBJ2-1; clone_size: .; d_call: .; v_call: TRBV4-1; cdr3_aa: CASSQRLVLSNEQFF; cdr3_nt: TGCGCCAGCAGCCAGAGACTAGTTCTAAGCAATGAGCAGTTCTTC
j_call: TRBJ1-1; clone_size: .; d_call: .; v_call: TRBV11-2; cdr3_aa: CASSLGLGAGEEAFF; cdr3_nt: TGTGCCAGCAGCTTAGGCCTAGGGGCAGGGGAAGAAGCTTTCTTT
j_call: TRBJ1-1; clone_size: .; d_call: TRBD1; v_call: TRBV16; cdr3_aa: CASSQTRTGGTEAFF; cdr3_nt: TGTGCCAGCAGCCAAACAAGGACAGGGGGAACTGAAGCTTTCTTT